This T cell receptor (beta chain) originates from a study of CD8 T cells in Susac syndrome. Study at large: Patients with Susac syndrome, at blood draw, were therapy-naive, on corticosteroids, or on intravenous immunoglobulin alone.

Whole-study findings and limits: In Susac patients, clonal expansion was not detected in CD4+ cells.

With random hexamers, reverse transcription was performed on roughly 0.45 to 1 ug of RNA. Amplification of TCR beta CDR3 across 54 Vbeta and 13 Jbeta was performed with immunoSEQ multiplex PCR. TCRdb passed the immunoSEQ multiplex PCR reads through MiXCR, listing each CDR3 protein once. Here the sample spans 150,000 to 200,000 distinct CDR3 sequences, 90% to 97% being singletons. The germline V and J ends were trimmed by 5 bases and 7 bases, with 12 bases remaining between them. The CDR3 is 12 residues long. Germline CDR1 SQVTM, CDR2 ANQGSEA. Regarding this clonotype: Its antigen remains unknown.

The chain carries TRBV29-1 and TRBJ2-1, with D maybe TRBD2 (6 bases). Sequencing used CD4+ T cells from PBMCs. This sequence was found in a human donor with Susac syndrome. CDR3 DNA sequence: TGCAGCGTTTCCATGGGGGGAAATGAGCAGTTCTTC. It specifies CSVSMGGNEQFF.